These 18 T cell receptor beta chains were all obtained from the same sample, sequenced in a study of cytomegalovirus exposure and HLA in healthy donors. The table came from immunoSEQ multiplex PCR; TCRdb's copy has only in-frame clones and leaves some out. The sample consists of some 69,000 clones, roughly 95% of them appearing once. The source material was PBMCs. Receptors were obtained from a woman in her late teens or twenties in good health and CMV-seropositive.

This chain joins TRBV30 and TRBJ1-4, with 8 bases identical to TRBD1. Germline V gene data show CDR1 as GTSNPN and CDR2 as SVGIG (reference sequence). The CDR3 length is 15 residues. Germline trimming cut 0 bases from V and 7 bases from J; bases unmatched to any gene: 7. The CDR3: CAWSVRLQGVEKLFF. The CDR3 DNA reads TGTGCCTGGAGTGTACGGCTACAGGGGGTTGAAAAACTGTTTTTT. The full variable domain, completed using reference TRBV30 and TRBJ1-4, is SQTIHQWPATLVQPVGSPLSLECTVEGTSNPNLYWYRQAAGRGLQLLFYSVGIGQISSEVPQNLSASRPQDRQFILSSKKLLLSDSGFYLCAWSVRLQGVEKLFFGSGTQLSVL.

In DNA, the CDR3 is TGTGCCAGCAGCCAAGGAAGGGCAGGGGGCGACTATGGCTACACCTTC. Its translation is CASSQGRAGGDYGYTF. V is TRBV14 and J is TRBJ1-2; the match to TRBD1 covers 8 bases. V shed 1 base and J 3 bases; nucleotides not matched to a gene: 7. The CDR3 extends over 16 amino acids. The germline V gene encodes CDR1 SGHDN and CDR2 FVKESK. Filled out from reference TRBV14 and TRBJ1-2, the complete variable domain reads EAGVTQFPSHSVIEKGQTVTLRCDPISGHDNLYWYRRVMGKEIKFLLHFVKESKQDESGMPNNRFLAERTGGTYSTLKVQPAELEDSGVYFCASSQGRAGGDYGYTFGSGTRLTVV.

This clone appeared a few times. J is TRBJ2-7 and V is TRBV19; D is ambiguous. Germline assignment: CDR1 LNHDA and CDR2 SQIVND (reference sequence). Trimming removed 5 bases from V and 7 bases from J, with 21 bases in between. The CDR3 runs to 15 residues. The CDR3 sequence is CASSLARVRIEEQYF. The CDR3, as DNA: TGTGCCAGTAGTCTCGCCCGGGTACGGATAGAGGAGCAGTACTTC.

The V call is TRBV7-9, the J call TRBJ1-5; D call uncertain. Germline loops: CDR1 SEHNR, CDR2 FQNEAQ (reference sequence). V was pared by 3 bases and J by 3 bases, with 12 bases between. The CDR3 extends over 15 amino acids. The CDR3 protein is CASSFKQYDNQPQHF. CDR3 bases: TGTGCCAGCAGCTTTAAACAGTACGACAATCAGCCCCAGCATTTT.

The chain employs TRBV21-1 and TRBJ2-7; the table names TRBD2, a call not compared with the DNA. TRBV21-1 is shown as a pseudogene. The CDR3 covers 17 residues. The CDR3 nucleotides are TGTGCCAGCAGCATCCGCCTTGAGCGGGAGTTGTCCTACGAGCAGTACTTC. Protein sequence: CASSIRLERELSYEQYF.

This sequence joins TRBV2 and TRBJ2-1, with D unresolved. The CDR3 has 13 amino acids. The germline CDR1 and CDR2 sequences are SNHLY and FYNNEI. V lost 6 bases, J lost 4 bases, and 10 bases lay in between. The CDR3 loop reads CASRATGYNEQFF. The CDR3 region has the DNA TGTGCCAGCAGGGCAACGGGTTACAATGAGCAGTTCTTC.

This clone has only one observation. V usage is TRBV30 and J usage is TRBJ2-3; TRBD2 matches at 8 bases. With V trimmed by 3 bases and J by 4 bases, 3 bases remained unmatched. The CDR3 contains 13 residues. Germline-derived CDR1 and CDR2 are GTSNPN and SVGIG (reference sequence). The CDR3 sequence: CAWSLGLADTQYF. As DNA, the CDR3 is TGTGCCTGGAGCCTGGGACTAGCAGATACGCAGTATTTT.

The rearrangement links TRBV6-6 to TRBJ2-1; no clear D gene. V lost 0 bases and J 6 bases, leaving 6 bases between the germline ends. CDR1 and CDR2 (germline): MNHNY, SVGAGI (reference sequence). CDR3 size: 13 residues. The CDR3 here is CASSYSEFNEQFF. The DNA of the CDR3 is TGTGCCAGCAGTTACTCCGAGTTCAATGAGCAGTTCTTC.

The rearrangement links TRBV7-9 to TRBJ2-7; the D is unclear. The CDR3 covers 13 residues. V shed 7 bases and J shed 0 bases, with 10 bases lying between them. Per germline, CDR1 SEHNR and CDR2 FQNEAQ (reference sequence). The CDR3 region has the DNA TGTGCCAGCAAGTCCGGTTACTCCTACGAGCAGTACTTC. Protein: CASKSGYSYEQYF.

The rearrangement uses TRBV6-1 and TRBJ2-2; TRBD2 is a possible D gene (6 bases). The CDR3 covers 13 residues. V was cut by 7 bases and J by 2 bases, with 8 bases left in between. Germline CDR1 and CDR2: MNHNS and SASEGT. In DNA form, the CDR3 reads TGTGCCAGCATCACTAGCAACACCGGGGAGCTGTTTTTT. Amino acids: CASITSNTGELFF.

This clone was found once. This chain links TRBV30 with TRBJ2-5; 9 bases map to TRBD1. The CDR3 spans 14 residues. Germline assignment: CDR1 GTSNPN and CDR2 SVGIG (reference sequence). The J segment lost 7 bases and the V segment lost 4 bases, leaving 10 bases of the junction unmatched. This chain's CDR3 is CAWMGTGLMGTQYF. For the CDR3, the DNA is TGTGCCTGGATGGGGACAGGGTTGATGGGGACCCAGTACTTC.

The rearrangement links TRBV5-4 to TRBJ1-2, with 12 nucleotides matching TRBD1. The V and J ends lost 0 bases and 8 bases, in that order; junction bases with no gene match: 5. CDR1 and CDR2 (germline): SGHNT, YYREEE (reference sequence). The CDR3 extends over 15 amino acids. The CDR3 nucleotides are TGTGCCAGCAGCTTGGGGGGACAGGGGGCGCGAGGCTACACCTTC. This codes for CASSLGGQGARGYTF.

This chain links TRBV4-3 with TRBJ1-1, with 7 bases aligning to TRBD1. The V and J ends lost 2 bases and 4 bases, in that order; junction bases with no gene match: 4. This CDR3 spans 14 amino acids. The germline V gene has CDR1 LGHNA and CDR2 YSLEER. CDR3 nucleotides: TGCGCCAGCAGCCAATATCAGGGGGTCACTGAAGCTTTCTTT. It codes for CASSQYQGVTEAFF.

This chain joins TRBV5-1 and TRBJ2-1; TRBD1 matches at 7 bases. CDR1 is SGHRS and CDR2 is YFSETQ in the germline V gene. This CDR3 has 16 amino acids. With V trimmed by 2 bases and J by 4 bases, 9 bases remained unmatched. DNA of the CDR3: TGCGCCAGCAGCTTAAACAGGGGCCCAAATTACAATGAGCAGTTCTTC. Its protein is CASSLNRGPNYNEQFF.

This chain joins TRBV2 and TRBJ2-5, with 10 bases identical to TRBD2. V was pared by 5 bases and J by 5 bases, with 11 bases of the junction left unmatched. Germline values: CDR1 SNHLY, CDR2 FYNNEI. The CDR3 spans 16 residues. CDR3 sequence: CASSSSSGRARETQYF. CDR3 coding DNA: TGTGCCAGCAGTTCTTCAAGCGGGAGGGCCCGGGAGACCCAGTACTTC. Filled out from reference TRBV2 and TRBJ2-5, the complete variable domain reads EPEVTQTPSHQVTQMGQEVILRCVPISNHLYFYWYRQILGQKVEFLVSFYNNEISEKSEIFDDQFSVERPDGSNFTLKIRSTKLEDSAMYFCASSSSSGRARETQYFGPGTRLLVL.

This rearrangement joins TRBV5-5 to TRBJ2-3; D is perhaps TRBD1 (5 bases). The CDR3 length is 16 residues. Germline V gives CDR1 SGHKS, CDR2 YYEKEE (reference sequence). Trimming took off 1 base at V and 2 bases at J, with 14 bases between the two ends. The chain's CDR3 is CASSLTPGLYTDTQYF. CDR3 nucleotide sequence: TGTGCCAGCAGCTTGACCCCAGGGCTTTACACAGATACGCAGTATTTT.

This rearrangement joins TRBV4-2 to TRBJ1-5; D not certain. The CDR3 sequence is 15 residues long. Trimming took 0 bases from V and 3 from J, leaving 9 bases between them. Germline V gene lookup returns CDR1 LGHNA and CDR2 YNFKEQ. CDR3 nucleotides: TGTGCCAGCAGCCAAGATCGAGGGAACAATCAGCCCCAGCATTTT. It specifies CASSQDRGNNQPQHF.

CDR3 nucleotide sequence: TGTGCCAGCAATGTCTTACTCGGGGTTAATGGCTACACCTTC. This gives the protein CASNVLLGVNGYTF. This rearrangement joins TRBV28 to TRBJ1-2; D not resolved. Per germline, CDR1 MDHEN and CDR2 SYDVKM. The CDR3 extends over 14 amino acids. Trimming took 7 bases from V and 6 from J, leaving 18 bases between them.